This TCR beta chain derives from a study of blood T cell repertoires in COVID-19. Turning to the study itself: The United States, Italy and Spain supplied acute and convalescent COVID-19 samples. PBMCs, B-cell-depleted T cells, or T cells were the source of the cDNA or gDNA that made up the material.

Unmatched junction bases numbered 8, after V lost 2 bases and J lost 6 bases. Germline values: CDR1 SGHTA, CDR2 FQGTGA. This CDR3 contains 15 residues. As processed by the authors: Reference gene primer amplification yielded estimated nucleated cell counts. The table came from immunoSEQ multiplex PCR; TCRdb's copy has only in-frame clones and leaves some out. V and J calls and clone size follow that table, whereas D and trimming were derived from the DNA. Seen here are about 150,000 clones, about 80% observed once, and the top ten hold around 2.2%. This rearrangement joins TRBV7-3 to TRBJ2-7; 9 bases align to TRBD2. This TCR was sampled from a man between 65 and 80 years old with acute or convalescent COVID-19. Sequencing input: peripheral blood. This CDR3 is CASSLLAGEATEQYF. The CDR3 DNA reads TGTGCCAGCAGCTTATTAGCGGGGGAAGCTACCGAGCAGTACTTC. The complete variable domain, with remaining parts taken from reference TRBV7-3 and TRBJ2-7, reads GAGVSQTPSNKVTEKGKYVELRCDPISGHTALYWYRQSLGQGPEFLIYFQGTGAADDSGLPNDRFFAVRPEGSVSTLKIQRTERGDSAVYLCASSLLAGEATEQYFGPGTRLTVT.